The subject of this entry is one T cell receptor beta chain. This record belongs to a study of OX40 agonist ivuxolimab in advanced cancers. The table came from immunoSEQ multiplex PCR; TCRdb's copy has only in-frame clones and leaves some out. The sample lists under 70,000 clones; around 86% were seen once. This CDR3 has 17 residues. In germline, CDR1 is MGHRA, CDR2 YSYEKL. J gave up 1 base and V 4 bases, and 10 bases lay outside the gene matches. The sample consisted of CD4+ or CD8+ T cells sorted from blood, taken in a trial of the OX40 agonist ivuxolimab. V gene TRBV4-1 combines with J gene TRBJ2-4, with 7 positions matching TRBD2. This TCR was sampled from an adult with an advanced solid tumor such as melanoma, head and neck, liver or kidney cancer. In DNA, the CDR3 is TGCGCCAGCAGCCCAATCTGGGGGGGGGATGCCAAAAACATTCAGTACTTC. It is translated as CASSPIWGGDAKNIQYF.